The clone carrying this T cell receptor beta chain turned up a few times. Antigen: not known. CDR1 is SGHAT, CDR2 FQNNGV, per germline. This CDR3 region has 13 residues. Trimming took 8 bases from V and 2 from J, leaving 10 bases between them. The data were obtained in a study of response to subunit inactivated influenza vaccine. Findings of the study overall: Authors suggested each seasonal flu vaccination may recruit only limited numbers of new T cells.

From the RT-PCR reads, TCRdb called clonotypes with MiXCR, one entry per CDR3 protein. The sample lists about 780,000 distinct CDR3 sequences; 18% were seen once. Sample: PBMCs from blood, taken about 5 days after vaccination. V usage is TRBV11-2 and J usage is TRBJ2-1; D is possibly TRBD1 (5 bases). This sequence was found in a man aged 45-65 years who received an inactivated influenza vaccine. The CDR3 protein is CASEGVAYNEQFF. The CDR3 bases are TGTGCCAGCGAAGGGGTCGCCTACAATGAGCAGTTCTTC.